A single sample is the source of the 5 T cell receptor beta chains below, sequenced in a study of cytomegalovirus exposure and HLA in healthy donors. This PCR relied on a set of 60 Vbeta primers and 13 Jbeta primers. Produced via immunoSEQ multiplex PCR; TCRdb's table is partial and in-frame only. Among under 200,000 clones listed, 80% to 85% were seen once. The sequencing input was PBMCs. These receptors were obtained from a girl under 10 years old in good health and CMV-seropositive.

This clone was found once. J is TRBJ2-6 and V is TRBV13, with no clear D. The CDR3 consists of 13 residues. Trimming cost V 11 bases and J 1 base, with 9 bases left between them. Germline V gives CDR1 PRHDT, CDR2 FYEKMQ (reference sequence). CDR3 loop: CASRLSGANVLTF. The DNA for the CDR3 is TGTGCCTCCAGACTTTCTGGGGCCAACGTCCTGACTTTC.

The chain has TRBV7-8 and TRBJ2-7, with D uncertain. Germline lookup yields CDR1 SGHVS and CDR2 FQNEAQ. CDR3 length: 14 residues. V shed 2 bases and J shed 2 bases, with 10 bases lying between them. The CDR3 nucleotides are TGTGCCAGCAGCTTAAATAACCGCGCCTACGAGCAGTACTTC. Its protein is CASSLNNRAYEQYF.

The rearrangement uses TRBV29-1 and TRBJ1-2; D remains ambiguous. V lost 2 bases, J lost 6 bases, and 22 bases lay in between. This CDR3 is built from 16 residues. Germline V gives CDR1 SQVTM, CDR2 ANQGSEA. The CDR3 DNA follows: TGCAGCGTTGAATCAGGACTCCCGAATGGTAGCGATGGCTACACCTTC. Its protein is CSVESGLPNGSDGYTF.

This clone was counted between two and nine times. This rearrangement joins TRBV29-1 to TRBJ2-7; tentatively, D is TRBD1 (6 bases). Trimming pared 7 bases from V and 3 bases from J, leaving 13 bases between. Per germline, CDR1 SQVTM and CDR2 ANQGSEA. The length of the CDR3 is 12 residues. CDR3 region: CSASGQNYEQYF. The DNA of the CDR3 is TGCAGCGCTTCGGGACAAAACTACGAGCAGTACTTC.

The V call is TRBV30, the J call TRBJ1-1; D is unclear. This CDR3 is built from 13 residues. V was shortened by 4 bases and J by 4 bases, with 13 bases between the two germline ends. Germline loops: CDR1 GTSNPN, CDR2 SVGIG (reference sequence). The CDR3: CAWTPSQATEAFF. CDR3 nucleotide sequence: TGTGCCTGGACTCCCTCCCAGGCCACTGAAGCTTTCTTT.